This paragraph covers one T cell receptor (beta chain) sequence. The data were taken from a study of blood T cell repertoires in COVID-19. Profiled with immunoSEQ multiplex PCR; TCRdb holds only in-frame clones, not every one. The table has approximately 310,000 clones, roughly 85% seen once. This clonotype was obtained from a woman aged 25 to 45 who had been exposed to COVID-19. Sequenced: PBMCs or T cells enriched from blood (not recorded which).

The CDR3 coding sequence is TGTGCCAGCAGCCTGCCAAACGCGCCTAATGAAAAACTGTTTTTT. Protein: CASSLPNAPNEKLFF. The rearrangement joins TRBV28 to TRBJ1-4; D is undetermined. Germline CDR1 reads MDHEN; CDR2 reads SYDVKM. The CDR3 covers 15 residues. The germline V and J ends were trimmed by 6 bases and 3 bases, with 14 bases remaining between them. The full variable domain, with the rest looked up from reference TRBV28 and TRBJ1-4, is DVKVTQSSRYLVKRTGEKVFLECVQDMDHENMFWYRQDPGLGLRLIYFSYDVKMKEKGDIPEGYSVSREKKERFSLILESASTNQTSMYLCASSLPNAPNEKLFFGSGTQLSVL.